These 4 T cell receptor beta chains were sequenced from one sample in a study of cytomegalovirus exposure and HLA in healthy donors (TCRdb year 2017). The library relied on the immunoSEQ multiplex PCR assay. For the multiplex PCR, a mixture combining 60 forward primers for TCR Vbeta segments and 13 reverse primers for TCR Jbeta segments was used. The immuneACCESS repertoire file appears here via TCRdb, limited to in-frame rearrangements. These files lack a portion of the clones; in checked studies, under half of the deficit traces to unresolved V genes, and the cause of the others is not known. The sample table lists a few hundred thousand clones, over 90% of them with a count of one. The ten top clones hold approximately 1.5% of the sample. Source material: PBMCs. The source of these receptors is a girl aged 2 to 9 in good health and CMV-seronegative.

This sequence joins TRBV5-6 and TRBJ2-2; D possibly corresponds to TRBD2 (6 bases). Germline V gene data show CDR1 as SGHDT and CDR2 as YYEEEE. Trimming shortened V by 5 bases and J by 7 bases, and 18 bases separated the two germline ends. This CDR3 has 15 amino acids. CDR3 residues: CASRPGLPISGELFF. The CDR3 nucleotides are TGTGCCAGCAGACCGGGACTCCCCATAAGCGGGGAGCTGTTTTTT.

This chain uses TRBV15 with TRBJ2-7; no clear D gene. Trimming removed 0 bases from V and 2 bases from J, with 17 bases in between. CDR3 length equals 17 residues. The germline gives CDR1 LNHNV, CDR2 YYDKDF (reference sequence). In DNA, the CDR3 is TGTGCCACCAGCAGAGATCGTCCGGTACGGAGAACCTACGAGCAGTACTTC. It encodes CATSRDRPVRRTYEQYF. The full variable domain, its missing parts supplied by reference TRBV15 and TRBJ2-7, is DAMVIQNPRYQVTQFGKPVTLSCSQTLNHNVMYWYQQKSSQAPKLLFHYYDKDFNNEADTPDNFQSRRPNTSFCFLDIRSPGLGDTAMYLCATSRDRPVRRTYEQYFGPGTRLTVT.

V usage is TRBV27 and J usage is TRBJ2-1, with D possibly TRBD2 on 5 matching bases. CDR1 and CDR2 (germline): MNHEY, SMNVEV (reference sequence). V was clipped by 1 base and J by 5 bases, with 9 bases between them. CDR3 length: 14 amino acids. The CDR3 loop reads CASSLYDYNNEQFF. Here the CDR3 DNA reads TGTGCCAGCAGTTTATACGACTACAACAATGAGCAGTTCTTC.

The V call is TRBV10-2, the J call TRBJ2-5; 11 bases fit TRBD1. The germline V gene encodes CDR1 WSHSY and CDR2 SAAADI. The CDR3 totals 14 residues. V lost 6 bases and J lost 6; bases outside the gene matches: 6. The CDR3 is CASSADRGLKTQYF. The CDR3 nucleotides are TGCGCCAGCAGCGCGGACAGGGGGCTGAAGACCCAGTACTTC.